The source of this TCR beta chain is a study of blood T cell repertoires in COVID-19. Study in general: From the United States, Italy and Spain came samples of acute and convalescent COVID-19.

Sequencing was performed with immunoSEQ multiplex PCR; in TCRdb, only in-frame clones are kept and a portion is missing. This table has 250,000 to 350,000 clones, roughly nine tenths appearing once. This CDR3 is built from 15 residues. V lost 5 bases to trimming and J lost 4 bases, with 18 bases between them. The germline gives CDR1 SEHNR, CDR2 FQNEAQ (reference sequence). The clonotype comes from a man aged 18 to 30 who had recovered from COVID-19. Source material: peripheral blood. The V call is TRBV7-9, the J call TRBJ2-7; D not certain. CDR3 residues: CASSPPGSVVYEQYF. CDR3 in DNA: TGTGCCAGCAGCCCCCCGGGTTCTGTCGTTTACGAGCAGTACTTC.